The entry below describes one T cell receptor beta chain. Here immunoSEQ multiplex PCR was the method, and the copy in TCRdb shows in-frame clones only, minus some. There are roughly 200,000 clones in the sample; about 83% occur only once, and roughly 1.2% lies in the top ten. V shed 5 bases and J shed 3 bases, with 13 bases lying between them. Per the germline V gene, CDR1 is SEHNR and CDR2 is FQNEAQ (reference sequence). CDR3 length equals 15 residues. This sample is part of a study of blood T cell repertoires in COVID-19. This rearrangement joins TRBV7-9 to TRBJ1-4; maybe TRBD1 (5 bases). The origin of this receptor is a woman in her 30s with COVID-19, enrolled during active disease. The specimen was peripheral blood. This chain's CDR3 is CASSPTGSANEKLFF. The DNA of the CDR3 is TGTGCCAGCAGCCCTACAGGTTCTGCTAATGAAAAACTGTTTTTT.